This T cell receptor beta chain was documented in a study of cytomegalovirus exposure and HLA in healthy donors. Findings and caveats of the study: Productive rates of about 87% or about 30% were seen for most TCR beta V segments in an earlier analysis.

A multiplex PCR was run with 60 Vbeta primers and 13 Jbeta primers. TCRdb keeps only in-frame clones here, not all; method: immunoSEQ multiplex PCR. The sample comprises approximately 32,000 clones, roughly 76% of which are singletons, and 7.5% to 9% rests with the top ten. The germline V gene encodes CDR1 SGHRS and CDR2 YFSETQ. The CDR3 totals 16 residues. As concerns this clone: Its matching antigen is unknown. Germline is not matched at one junction end, which may reflect a read error. This specimen includes other DNA sequences encoding the same CDR3.

Likely unrecorded immune exposures existed in these nominally healthy donors. Input material: PBMCs. This chain uses TRBV5-1 with TRBJ1-1, with D uncertain. The origin of this receptor is a woman in her twenties or thirties in good health and CMV-seropositive. The CDR3 DNA follows: TGTGCCAGCAGCTTGTTTGGAAGCGGAGGGAACACTGAAGCTTTCTTT. It codes for CASSLFGSGGNTEAFF.